This entry concerns a single T cell receptor beta chain. Antigen unknown. Sequencing used immunoSEQ multiplex PCR; TCRdb keeps in-frame clones, though not all of them. This sample carries approximately 13,000 clones, roughly 80% of them seen once, and the ten largest clones take roughly 6.3%. Germline V gives CDR1 MNHEY, CDR2 SMNVEV (reference sequence). The CDR3 runs to 16 residues. Trimming cost V 8 bases and J 8 bases, with 26 bases left between them. The data derive from a study of T cell clonotyping in hematopoietic cell transplantation. Study-wide findings and caveats: At the given depth, recipient repertoires were over 95% de novo clonotypes. Broader posttransplant TCR repertoire diversity was predicted by graft donor and pretransplant recipient Inverse Simpson Index values.

This clonotype was sampled from a female patient in her 40s who had an allogeneic stem cell transplant from a related donor, so T cells may come from the graft donor. Some clones in this sample may be carry-over from other donors' samples. The chain combines TRBV27 with TRBJ2-3, with D possibly matching TRBD2 (6 bases). This specimen was PBMCs, taken 100 days after allogeneic stem cell transplant. The CDR3 coding sequence is TGTGCCAGCGCGCTACCGGGACTGACCTCAATGAGTACGCAGTATTTT. Protein: CASALPGLTSMSTQYF.